This entry lists 16 T cell receptor beta chains sequenced from one sample in a study of shared clonotypes between healthy human individuals. Sequenced by immunoSEQ multiplex PCR; TCRdb stores in-frame clones only, minus some. The sample gives approximately 460,000 clones, roughly three quarters of which show up once; 9.5% to 15% is in the top ten. The material sequenced was PBMCs. The receptors were gathered from a woman between 40 and 50 years old in good health. Some clones in this sample may be carry-over from other donors' samples.

There are a few counts of this clone. The J gene is TRBJ1-2, the V gene TRBV15, with a weak D call TRBD1 (6 bases). The V end was cut by 0 bases, the J end by 7 bases, with 12 bases between. Germline values: CDR1 LNHNV, CDR2 YYDKDF (reference sequence). The length of the CDR3 is 14 residues. CDR3 DNA: TGTGCCACCAGCAGAGAGTCAGGGGCGTCTGGCTACACCTTC. Its protein product is CATSRESGASGYTF.

This clone turned up a few times. This chain links TRBV6-1 with TRBJ2-7; D tentatively reads TRBD1 or TRBD2 (5 bases each). The CDR3 is 15 amino acids. Germline loops: CDR1 MNHNS, CDR2 SASEGT. V shed 5 bases and J shed 2 bases, with 16 bases lying between them. CDR3 nucleotide sequence: TGTGCCAGCAGTAACCCTCGGGACGGTCCCTACGAGCAGTACTTC. This gives the protein CASSNPRDGPYEQYF.

This clone was seen only a few times. The V gene is TRBV9, the J gene TRBJ2-1; 9 nucleotides align to TRBD2. Germline V lookup: CDR1 SGDLS, CDR2 YYNGEE. V trimming: 1 base; J trimming: 7 bases; junction bases outside the gene matches: 3. This CDR3 has 14 residues. The CDR3 DNA follows: TGTGCCAGCAGCGTAAGCGGGGGGTGGAATGAGCAGTTCTTC. It translates to CASSVSGGWNEQFF.

The chain is built from TRBV30 and TRBJ1-1; TRBD1 might be the D (6 bases). Germline V gene sequence: CDR1 GTSNPN, CDR2 SVGIG (reference sequence). V was pared by 4 bases and J by 10 bases, with 22 bases between. CDR3 length: 14 residues. The DNA for the CDR3 is TGTGCCTGGACCATGTCCGGGGGCTTCGCGGGAGCTTTCTTT. The encoded protein is CAWTMSGGFAGAFF.

This clone was detected once. The chain uses TRBV19 and TRBJ2-1; 11 positions agree with TRBD2. V was clipped by 5 bases and J by 8 bases; unmatched bases: 5. The CDR3 consists of 14 residues. Germline V CDR1 and CDR2: LNHDA, SQIVND (reference sequence). For the CDR3, the DNA is TGTGCCAGTAGTCCACTAGCGGGAGTCGATGAGCAGTTCTTC. The encoded protein is CASSPLAGVDEQFF.

V is TRBV11-2 and J is TRBJ2-7, with D perhaps TRBD1 or TRBD2 (6 bases each). The CDR3 sequence is 14 residues long. Germline V lookup: CDR1 SGHAT, CDR2 FQNNGV. Trimming pared 4 bases from V and 6 bases from J, leaving 16 bases between. The CDR3, as DNA: TGTGCCAGCAGCTACAGCGTCGGGGGCCTCGAGCAGTACTTC. This encodes CASSYSVGGLEQYF.

Details on this clone: One base separates it from a far larger clone, so it is likely a read error. The rearrangement links TRBV29-1 to TRBJ2-2; no clear D gene. The CDR3 runs 14 residues. Deletions cut 4 bases from V and 4 bases from J, with 13 bases between. The germline V gene has CDR1 SQVTM and CDR2 ANQGSEA. Here the CDR3 reads CSVGNNASTGELFF. The CDR3 bases are TGCAGCGTTGGTAACAACGCGAGCACCGGGGAGCTGTTTTTT.

The chain links TRBV30 to TRBJ2-3, with 7 bases identical to TRBD1. The CDR3 loop spans 16 amino acids. Per germline, CDR1 GTSNPN and CDR2 SVGIG (reference sequence). V shed 5 bases, J shed 6 bases, and the junction held 17 bases outside the gene matches. This CDR3 is CAWGIGQVPGRDTQYF. CDR3 in DNA: TGTGCCTGGGGCATCGGACAGGTCCCTGGCCGGGATACGCAGTATTTT. Variable domain in full (rest from reference TRBV30 and TRBJ2-3): SQTIHQWPATLVQPVGSPLSLECTVEGTSNPNLYWYRQAAGRGLQLLFYSVGIGQISSEVPQNLSASRPQDRQFILSSKKLLLSDSGFYLCAWGIGQVPGRDTQYFGPGTRLTVL.

V is TRBV28 and J is TRBJ1-3; the D gene is possibly TRBD1 (6 bases). The V and J ends lost 8 bases and 0 bases respectively, with 11 bases between them. The CDR3 is 14 residues long. The V gene's germline CDR1 is MDHEN and CDR2 SYDVKM. Here the CDR3 DNA reads TGTGCCAGCCTCGACAGGAGCTCTGGAAACACCATATATTTT. Translated, it gives CASLDRSSGNTIYF.

J is TRBJ2-1 and V is TRBV2; TRBD2 matches at 10 bases. V shed 6 bases and J 8 bases; nucleotides not matched to a gene: 10. Germline assignment: CDR1 SNHLY and CDR2 FYNNEI. The CDR3 consists of 15 residues. The CDR3 region has the DNA TGTGCCAGCAGCCCCCTAGCTAGCGGGAGCGATGAGCAGTTCTTC. This codes for CASSPLASGSDEQFF.

The chain couples TRBV7-2 to TRBJ2-1, with 8 nucleotides matching TRBD2. The CDR3 length is 16 residues. The trim removed 1 base at V and 6 bases at J, leaving 8 bases unmatched. Germline V lookup: CDR1 SGHTA, CDR2 FQGNSA. The CDR3 here is CASSLVGLAGGNEQFF. CDR3 nucleotides: TGTGCCAGCAGCTTAGTTGGGCTAGCGGGTGGCAATGAGCAGTTCTTC.

The CDR3 DNA reads as TGTGCCAGCAGTTTATATCGGCTAGCGGGAGACGAGCAGTACTTC. Translation: CASSLYRLAGDEQYF. This chain joins TRBV28 and TRBJ2-7; 10 bases agree with TRBD2. The germline V gene has CDR1 MDHEN and CDR2 SYDVKM. V was clipped by 1 base and J by 5 bases; unmatched bases: 5. The CDR3 is 15 residues long.

The chain carries TRBV9 and TRBJ2-2; the D call may be TRBD1 or TRBD2 (5 bases each). The CDR3 extends over 14 amino acids. Per the germline V gene, CDR1 is SGDLS and CDR2 is YYNGEE. Trimming cost V 0 bases and J 9 bases, with 12 bases left between them. In DNA form, the CDR3 reads TGTGCCAGCAGCGTAGCGTCGGGGCCCTGGGAGCTGTTTTTT. Protein: CASSVASGPWELFF.

The CDR3 is CASSVAPRWETQYF. The CDR3 coding sequence is TGTGCCAGCAGCGTAGCTCCAAGGTGGGAGACCCAGTACTTC. This chain joins TRBV9 and TRBJ2-5; D uncertain. V was trimmed by 0 bases and J by 5 bases, leaving 11 bases between them. Germline assignment: CDR1 SGDLS and CDR2 YYNGEE. The CDR3 spans 14 residues. The full variable domain, its missing parts supplied by reference TRBV9 and TRBJ2-5, is DSGVTQTPKHLITATGQRVTLRCSPRSGDLSVYWYQQSLDQGLQFLIQYYNGEERAKGNILERFSAQQFPDLHSELNLSSLELGDSALYFCASSVAPRWETQYFGPGTRLLVL.

This clone was detected once. A read error is the likely source, as a far larger clone sits one nucleotide away. The same CDR3 also results from other DNA sequences found in this sample. This chain joins TRBV30 and TRBJ1-4, with D hard to call. The CDR3 sequence is 13 residues long. Germline-derived CDR1 and CDR2 are GTSNPN and SVGIG (reference sequence). V lost 4 bases, J lost 2 bases, and 8 bases lay in between. The CDR3 nucleotides are TGTGCCTGGATGCCGGGGACTAATGAAAAACTGTTTTTT. This encodes CAWMPGTNEKLFF.

Remarks on this clone: A far more abundant clone sits one base away, making this likely a read error. This sequence joins TRBV7-8 and TRBJ2-2; D unresolved. This CDR3 is 14 amino acids long. V was shortened by 1 base and J by 1 base, with 4 bases between the two germline ends. Germline V gives CDR1 SGHVS, CDR2 FQNEAQ. This CDR3 reads CASSLVQNTGELFF. CDR3 sequence (DNA): TGTGCCAGCAGCTTAGTACAGAACACCGGGGAGCTGTTTTTT.